These 7 T cell receptor beta chains were all obtained from the same sample, sequenced in a study of T cells in pancreatic ductal adenocarcinoma. TCRdb's table, derived via immunoSEQ multiplex PCR, lists solely in-frame clones and lacks some. The sample contains over 85,000 clones, around 96% of which appear only once. Selected pancreatic ductal adenocarcinoma patients had undergone surgery without neoadjuvant therapy. The sample comprised PBMCs. All receptors derive from a human donor with pancreatic ductal adenocarcinoma.

A single count supports this clone. This chain links TRBV28 with TRBJ2-1; D might be TRBD2 (6 bases). Trimming removed 3 bases at V and 5 bases at J, with 11 bases between. The CDR3 consists of 14 residues. CDR1 is MDHEN, CDR2 SYDVKM, per germline. CDR3: CASSFGGANNEQFF. CDR3 bases: TGTGCCAGCAGTTTTGGAGGGGCCAACAATGAGCAGTTCTTC.

The V and J genes are TRBV6-6 and TRBJ2-3; 11 bases line up with TRBD2. With V trimmed by 7 bases and J by 3 bases, 3 bases remained unmatched. Per germline, CDR1 MNHNY and CDR2 SVGAGI (reference sequence). This CDR3 contains 14 residues. The CDR3 DNA sequence: TGTGCCAGCACCGCTAGCGGGAGGACAGATACGCAGTATTTT. This encodes CASTASGRTDTQYF.

The chain carries TRBV10-3 and TRBJ1-1, with 12 bases identical to TRBD1. Germline assignment: CDR1 ENHRY and CDR2 SYGVKD. This CDR3 region has 15 residues. Trimming removed 6 bases from V and 1 base from J; junction bases left unmatched: 3. CDR3 in amino acids: CAIRGGQGANTEAFF. The CDR3 DNA sequence: TGTGCCATCAGAGGGGGACAGGGGGCGAACACTGAAGCTTTCTTT.

The chain combines TRBV5-6 with TRBJ2-7; TRBD2 might be the D (5 bases). CDR3 size: 11 residues. V dropped 7 bases and J dropped 6 bases, with 11 bases sitting between them. Germline V gene data show CDR1 as SGHDT and CDR2 as YYEEEE. The CDR3 protein is CASETSGEQYF. The CDR3 bases are TGTGCCAGCGAAACTAGTGGCGAGCAGTACTTC.

This chain's CDR3 is CASSQDLGLAGGISSYEQYF. The CDR3 DNA follows: TGTGCCAGCAGCCAAGATTTAGGACTAGCGGGAGGAATATCCTCCTACGAGCAGTACTTC. This chain connects TRBV4-2 to TRBJ2-7, with TRBD2 matching over 14 bases. Germline V gene sequence: CDR1 LGHNA, CDR2 YNFKEQ. V was clipped by 0 bases and J by 0 bases; unmatched bases: 10. The CDR3 covers 20 residues.

The gene calls are TRBV6-5 and TRBJ2-7; 10 bases map to TRBD2. CDR3 length: 15 residues. J gave up 7 bases and V 6 bases, and 12 bases lay outside the gene matches. Germline CDR1 and CDR2: MNHEY and SVGAGI. DNA for the CDR3: TGTGCCAGCAGGAAATACCTAGCGGGAGCAGGGGAGCAGTACTTC. It codes for CASRKYLAGAGEQYF.

The CDR3 sequence: CASSLGQNYEQYF. CDR3 DNA sequence: TGCGCCAGCAGCTTGGGACAGAACTACGAGCAGTACTTC. The V call is TRBV5-1, the J call TRBJ2-7, with D maybe TRBD1 (5 bases). The CDR3 sequence is 13 residues long. Germline CDR1 reads SGHRS; CDR2 reads YFSETQ. With 0 bases removed from V and 3 bases from J, the gap between germline ends came to 7 bases. Together with reference TRBV5-1 and TRBJ2-7, the CDR3 gives the full variable domain: KAGVTQTPRYLIKTRGQQVTLSCSPISGHRSVSWYQQTPGQGLQFLFEYFSETQRNKGNFPGRFSGRQFSNSRSEMNVSTLELGDSALYLCASSLGQNYEQYFGPGTRLTVT.